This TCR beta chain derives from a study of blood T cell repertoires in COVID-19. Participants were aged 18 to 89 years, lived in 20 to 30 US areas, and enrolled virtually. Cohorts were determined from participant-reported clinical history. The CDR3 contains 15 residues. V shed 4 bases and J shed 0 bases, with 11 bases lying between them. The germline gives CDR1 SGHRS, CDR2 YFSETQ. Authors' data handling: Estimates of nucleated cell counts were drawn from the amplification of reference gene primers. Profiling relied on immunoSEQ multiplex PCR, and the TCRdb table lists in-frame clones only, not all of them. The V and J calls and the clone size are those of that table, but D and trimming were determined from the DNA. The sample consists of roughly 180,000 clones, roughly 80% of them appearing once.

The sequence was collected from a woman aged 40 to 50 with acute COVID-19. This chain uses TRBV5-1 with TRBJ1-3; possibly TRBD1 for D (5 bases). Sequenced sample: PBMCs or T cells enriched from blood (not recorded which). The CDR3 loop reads CASSLSGVSGNTIYF. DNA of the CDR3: TGCGCCAGCAGCCTCTCGGGGGTCTCTGGAAACACCATATATTTT.